The 26 T cell receptor beta chains presented below share a single source sample, sequenced in a study of T-cell reconstitution after alpha-beta-depleted transplantation in children. TCRbeta library construction was performed incorporating unique molecular identifiers. TCRdb ran MiXCR on the PCR reads and lists one entry per CDR3 protein. The sample has over 100,000 distinct CDR3 sequences, roughly 6% seen once. This specimen was PBMCs, mostly from graft donor cells, taken 60 days after TCRalphabeta/CD19-depleted stem cell transplant. The receptor set was obtained from a female patient between 2 and 10 years old who had a stem cell transplant for Fanconi anemia, so the T cells may come from the graft donor.

This CDR3 is CASSRTREETQYF. The CDR3 bases are TGTGCCAGCAGCCGTACTAGGGAAGAGACCCAGTACTTC. The chain is built from TRBV14 and TRBJ2-5; TRBD2 is a possible D gene (5 bases). Germline lookup yields CDR1 SGHDN and CDR2 FVKESK. V shed 4 bases and J shed 3 bases, with 9 bases lying between them. This CDR3 spans 13 amino acids.

Ten or more counts support this clonotype. The chain has TRBV15 and TRBJ2-4, with no clear D. The germline CDR1 and CDR2 sequences are LNHNV and YYDKDF (reference sequence). The CDR3 length is 15 residues. Trimming cost V 0 bases and J 4 bases, with 10 bases left between them. CDR3 DNA: TGTGCCACCAGCAGAGATGGGTCGCAGAAAAACATTCAGTACTTC. Translating it yields CATSRDGSQKNIQYF.

Ten or more counts support this clonotype. The CDR3 coding sequence is TGCGCCAGCAGCTTGGCCGGGACGGCAAACTATGGCTACACCTTC. Protein product: CASSLAGTANYGYTF. The chain couples TRBV5-1 to TRBJ1-2, with a weak D call TRBD1 (5 bases). Trimming left V 0 bases short and J 2 bases short, with 11 bases between. Germline assignment: CDR1 SGHRS and CDR2 YFSETQ. The CDR3 runs to 15 residues.

This clonotype was detected ten times or more. The V and J genes are TRBV18 and TRBJ2-7; 7 positions agree with TRBD1. This CDR3 contains 16 residues. From germline, CDR1 is KGHSH and CDR2 LQKENI. V lost 3 bases, J lost 2 bases, and 10 bases stayed unmatched. This CDR3 is CASSPTTPGTAYEQYF. The CDR3 DNA reads as TGTGCCAGCTCACCTACAACGCCCGGGACAGCCTACGAGCAGTACTTC.

This clonotype was picked up a small number of times. This rearrangement joins TRBV29-1 to TRBJ1-2; no definite D call. V gave up 2 bases and J gave up 1 base, with 11 bases separating them. The CDR3 is 14 amino acids. Germline-derived CDR1 and CDR2 are SQVTM and ANQGSEA. CDR3: CSVERRQINYGYTF. Here the CDR3 DNA reads TGCAGCGTTGAAAGGCGGCAGATTAACTATGGCTACACCTTC.

This clonotype came up a few times. The J gene is TRBJ2-2, the V gene TRBV27, with D perhaps TRBD1 (6 bases). V was trimmed by 4 bases and J by 4 bases, leaving 13 bases between them. There are 15 residues in the CDR3. Per germline, CDR1 MNHEY and CDR2 SMNVEV (reference sequence). The CDR3 region has the DNA TGTGCCAGCAGTTCACAGGGAGTTAGCACCGGGGAGCTGTTTTTT. Its translation is CASSSQGVSTGELFF.

This clonotype came up many times. The chain employs TRBV27 and TRBJ2-5, with unresolved D. Trimming removed 9 bases from V and 2 bases from J, with 16 bases in between. The CDR3 runs 14 residues. CDR1 is MNHEY, CDR2 SMNVEV, per germline (reference sequence). The CDR3 DNA reads TGTGCCAGTGCCCTTGGTAGCAATCAAGAGACCCAGTACTTC. Translation gives CASALGSNQETQYF.

This clonotype appeared a few times. The chain combines TRBV21-1 with TRBJ2-7; the D call in the table, TRBD1, was not verified against the DNA. TRBV21-1 represents a pseudogene. The CDR3 covers 14 residues. The CDR3 DNA reads TGTGCCAGCAGCAAGCAGGGGAAGACCTACGAGCAGTACTTC. Amino acid sequence: CASSKQGKTYEQYF.

V and J are TRBV2 and TRBJ2-5; 12 bases are a match to TRBD2. V gave up 5 bases and J gave up 5 bases; unmatched junction bases: 9. CDR1 and CDR2 from the germline V gene are SNHLY and FYNNEI. The CDR3 consists of 16 residues. CDR3 region: CASSSLAGGGGETQYF. The CDR3 DNA follows: TGTGCCAGCAGTTCACTAGCGGGGGGAGGAGGGGAGACCCAGTACTTC.

A remark on this clonotype: A read error may be the cause here, since a much bigger clone is one base away. The conserved phenylalanine or tryptophan normally closing the CDR3 is absent here, so this likely arose from a read error. The chain has TRBV20-1 and TRBJ2-3; unclear D gene. Germline V gene lookup returns CDR1 DFQATT and CDR2 SNEGSKA (reference sequence). This CDR3 has 13 residues. V dropped 0 bases and J dropped 1 base, with 5 bases sitting between them. The DNA of the CDR3 is TGCAGTGCTAGAGATCGGCGCACAGATACGCAGTATCTT. Translating gives CSARDRRTDTQYL.

With regard to this clonotype: A much larger clone differs by one base, so this may be a read error. The chain couples TRBV7-8 to TRBJ2-5, with TRBD2 identical over 11 bases. The length of the CDR3 is 15 residues. The germline gives CDR1 SGHVS, CDR2 FQNEAQ. Written as DNA, the CDR3 is TGTGCCAGCAGCCCTCGACTAGCGGGGCAAGAGATCCAGTACTTC. It translates to CASSPRLAGQEIQYF.

This clonotype was found many times. The genes are TRBV3-1 and TRBJ1-1; D is possibly TRBD1 (6 bases). V was pared by 0 bases and J by 9 bases, with 11 bases between. The V gene's germline CDR1 is LGHDT and CDR2 YNNKEL (reference sequence). The CDR3 has 13 amino acids. CDR3 amino acids: CASSQEGGRKAFF. CDR3 in DNA: TGTGCCAGCAGCCAAGAAGGGGGGAGGAAAGCTTTCTTT.

This clonotype was seen a few times. The chain combines TRBV5-1 with TRBJ2-7; 12 bases map to TRBD2. CDR1 and CDR2 from the germline V gene are SGHRS and YFSETQ. The length of the CDR3 is 13 residues. V was clipped by 7 bases and J by 2 bases; unmatched bases: 1. CDR3 region: CASGTSGPYEQYF. The CDR3 nucleotides are TGCGCCAGCGGGACTAGCGGGCCCTACGAGCAGTACTTC. The full variable domain, completed using reference TRBV5-1 and TRBJ2-7, is KAGVTQTPRYLIKTRGQQVTLSCSPISGHRSVSWYQQTPGQGLQFLFEYFSETQRNKGNFPGRFSGRQFSNSRSEMNVSTLELGDSALYLCASGTSGPYEQYFGPGTRLTVT.

This clonotype was found many times. V gene TRBV3-1 combines with J gene TRBJ2-2, with 8 bases that match TRBD2. V was pared by 4 bases and J by 7 bases, with 5 bases of the junction left unmatched. CDR1 is LGHDT, CDR2 YNNKEL, per germline (reference sequence). The CDR3 sequence is 14 residues long. CDR3 in DNA: TGTGCCAGCAGCCCCACTGCGGGAGGCGGGGAGCTGTTTTTT. It translates to CASSPTAGGGELFF.

Many counts were recorded for this clonotype. The rearrangement uses TRBV20-1 and TRBJ2-7, with D possibly TRBD1 on 6 matching bases. Trimming took 6 bases from V and 2 from J, leaving 11 bases between them. The CDR3 consists of 12 residues. Germline-derived CDR1 and CDR2 are DFQATT and SNEGSKA (reference sequence). The CDR3 sequence is CSAGGWAYEQYF. In DNA form, the CDR3 reads TGCAGTGCAGGGGGTTGGGCCTACGAGCAGTACTTC.

The CDR3 reads CASSGPPGEGNTEAFF. In DNA form, the CDR3 reads TGTGCCAGCAGCGGACCACCCGGAGAGGGGAACACTGAAGCTTTCTTT. This chain links TRBV14 with TRBJ1-1; no clear D gene. Germline V gene data show CDR1 as SGHDN and CDR2 as FVKESK. The length of the CDR3 is 16 residues. V dropped 5 bases and J dropped 1 base, with 17 bases sitting between them.

In this sample, this clonotype turned up many times. This chain uses TRBV27 with TRBJ2-7; 7 bases line up with TRBD1. CDR3 size: 14 residues. With 8 bases clipped from V and 7 bases from J, the junction kept 14 bases outside the gene matches. CDR1 is MNHEY, CDR2 SMNVEV, per germline (reference sequence). CDR3 sequence reads: CASFTSNSGGEQYF. CDR3 sequence (DNA): TGTGCCAGCTTTACATCAAATTCAGGGGGTGAGCAGTACTTC.

This clonotype was counted ten times or more. V gene TRBV21-1 combines with J gene TRBJ2-6; the table's TRBD1 call for D was not verified on the DNA. TRBV21-1 constitutes a pseudogene. The CDR3 is 18 amino acids. CDR3 in amino acids: CASSKGTTGGTGANVLTF. The CDR3 DNA sequence: TGTGCCAGCAGCAAAGGGACGACAGGGGGCACTGGGGCCAACGTCCTGACTTTC.

This clonotype was counted ten times or more. This chain connects TRBV29-1 to TRBJ2-7, with 9 positions matching TRBD2. This CDR3 has 13 amino acids. CDR1 and CDR2 from the germline V gene are SQVTM and ANQGSEA. Trimming at V came to 7 bases and at J to 2 bases, leaving 6 bases not matched to a gene. This CDR3 is CSAKAGGTYEQYF. The DNA of the CDR3 is TGCAGCGCCAAGGCGGGAGGGACCTACGAGCAGTACTTC.

This clonotype turned up a few times. The chain combines TRBV3-1 with TRBJ1-3, with D hard to call. The germline V and J ends were trimmed by 4 bases and 4 bases, with 14 bases remaining between them. Germline V gene data show CDR1 as LGHDT and CDR2 as YNNKEL (reference sequence). CDR3 length equals 15 residues. The CDR3 loop reads CASSRTGVDGNTIYF. The CDR3, as DNA: TGTGCCAGCAGCCGGACTGGGGTCGACGGAAACACCATATATTTT.

This clonotype was seen ten or more times. The gene calls are TRBV5-6 and TRBJ2-7; the match to TRBD1 covers 10 bases. V was clipped by 5 bases and J by 3 bases; unmatched bases: 14. CDR3 size: 17 residues. From germline, CDR1 is SGHDT and CDR2 YYEEEE. CDR3 residues: CASRYGTGETSYYEQYF. The CDR3 DNA follows: TGTGCCAGCAGATACGGGACAGGGGAAACTTCATACTACGAGCAGTACTTC.

This clonotype has a count of ten or more. The V call is TRBV7-3, the J call TRBJ2-2, with D maybe TRBD2 (7 bases). V was cut by 4 bases and J by 5 bases, with 17 bases left in between. Germline V gives CDR1 SGHTA, CDR2 FQGTGA. CDR3 length: 16 residues. The CDR3 nucleotides are TGTGCCAGCAGCTCCCGGGGGGCCCTAGGGACCGGGGAGCTGTTTTTT. Encoded protein: CASSSRGALGTGELFF.

A few counts support this clonotype. This sequence joins TRBV5-1 and TRBJ1-1; a weak D match, TRBD1 (5 bases). Trimming cost V 2 bases and J 4 bases, with 18 bases left between them. The CDR3 consists of 16 residues. The germline V gene has CDR1 SGHRS and CDR2 YFSETQ. DNA of the CDR3: TGCGCCAGCAGCTTAGACCCTCCCAAGGGGATCACTGAAGCTTTCTTT. Translation: CASSLDPPKGITEAFF.

The table lists this clonotype with many counts. The CDR3 DNA sequence: TGTGCCAGCAGTTTCATGGGCGAGGGCAACACCGGGGAGCTGTTTTTT. Its translation: CASSFMGEGNTGELFF. The V and J genes are TRBV28 and TRBJ2-2; weak D call: TRBD2 (5 bases). This CDR3 is 16 amino acids long. Germline V CDR1 and CDR2: MDHEN, SYDVKM. Trimming left V 3 bases short and J 2 bases short, with 13 bases between.

This clonotype showed up many times. V and J are TRBV5-1 and TRBJ2-1, with TRBD1 matching 8 bases. Trimming at V came to 4 bases and at J to 13 bases, leaving 4 bases not matched to a gene. CDR3 length: 11 residues. Germline lookup yields CDR1 SGHRS and CDR2 YFSETQ. The CDR3 is CASSMDRAQFF. Written as DNA, the CDR3 is TGCGCCAGCAGCATGGACAGGGCCCAGTTCTTC.

This clonotype showed up many times. The V call is TRBV29-1, the J call TRBJ2-4, with 8 bases fitting TRBD1. Germline CDR1 SQVTM, CDR2 ANQGSEA. The length of the CDR3 is 14 residues. With V trimmed by 5 bases and J by 11 bases, 14 bases remained unmatched. Here the CDR3 reads CSVHLGGQATLQYF. The CDR3 DNA is TGCAGCGTTCATTTGGGGGGACAGGCAACCCTTCAGTACTTC.